One T cell receptor (beta chain) is described in this entry. This clone's antigen is unknown. It has no much larger one-base neighbor in the sample; base qualities were not kept. This sample stems from a study of blood T cell repertoires in COVID-19 (TCRdb year 2020). Describing the broader study: The collaborator samples originated in the United States, Italy and Spain and spanned the acute and convalescent phases of COVID-19. The material from the prospective study consisted of cDNA or gDNA derived from T cells, B-cell-depleted T cells, or PBMCs. The dataset comprised deeply sampled blood TCRbeta repertoires from subjects exposed to, actively infected with, or recovered from COVID-19. The repertoires were made available in a free public database intended to serve as a resource for research on the immune response to SARS-CoV-2. The samples were drawn from two sources: the first 160 participants of the ongoing ImmuneRACE study, and 1,254 subjects contributed by 6 global collaborators. Sample metadata almost always included a de-identified subject ID, COVID-19 status, age in years and sex. Where HLA class I and class II types were available, the types were taken from metadata supplied by the sample provider, not from assay-based typing.

CDR1 and CDR2 are drawn from the germline V gene: MNHNS, SASEGT. A distance of 16 bases separates the germline ends of V and J, which lose 2 bases and 5 bases respectively. The CDR3 runs 15 residues from the cysteine to the phenylalanine. Here the CDR3 DNA is all that survives: 45 bases in frame from base 1. TCRbeta CDR3 regions were amplified from genomic DNA using the immunoSEQ Assay, a bias-controlled multiplex PCR. In the authors' own workflow: The number of nucleated cells in each sample was estimated by amplification of reference gene primers within the assay. To quantify the absolute abundance of each unique TCRbeta CDR3 rearrangement, sequence reads were collapsed and filtered. For each sample, productive Simpson clonality was calculated as the square root of Simpson's diversity index across productive rearrangements. The source is immuneACCESS, and TCRdb retained only in-frame sequences with V and J called. Part of the clones is not carried over; for the studies checked, unresolved V genes explain less than half of this, and the remainder is unexplained. V and J calls and clone size are those listed in that table; D and trimming were worked out from the DNA. Across this sample there are 35,000 to 40,000 clones, with almost 90% seen only once. Roughly an eighth of the sample goes to the ten largest clones.

The study at large found these results: How much clinical and demographic metadata was included differed by source and by participant, and the metadata was provided uncurated.

Each collaborating institution followed its own protocols to collect whole blood in K2EDTA tubes. For TCRbeta analysis, collaborator samples were shipped as frozen whole blood, as isolated PBMCs, or as DNA extracted from either sample type. The V and J genes are TRBV6-1 and TRBJ2-7; the D gene is perhaps TRBD2, on 6 matching bases. The origin of this receptor is a man aged 65 to 79 with acute or convalescent COVID-19. Sequenced input: peripheral blood. The CDR3 in this case is CASSERGRGGNEQYF. The DNA is as follows: TGTGCCAGCAGTGAACGGGGACGAGGAGGGAACGAGCAGTACTTC.